The 27 T cell receptor beta chains below were found in one sample sequenced in a study of response to subunit inactivated influenza vaccine. TCRdb re-derived calls from the RT-PCR reads in MiXCR, one entry per CDR3 protein. The sample consists of roughly 760,000 distinct CDR3 sequences, 21% of them appearing once. The material was PBMCs from blood, obtained 4 to 6 days after vaccination. These receptors came from a man in his fifties or sixties who received an inactivated influenza vaccine.

The chain is built from TRBV12-3 or TRBV12-4 and TRBJ1-6; 11 bases agree with TRBD1. The CDR3 covers 14 residues. V gave up 6 bases and J gave up 11 bases; unmatched junction bases: 6. This CDR3 is CASRGGTGGPPLHF. In DNA, the CDR3 is TGTGCCAGCAGAGGGGGGACAGGGGGTCCACCCCTCCACTTT.

This clonotype showed up just a few times. The J gene is TRBJ2-3, the V gene TRBV2; the D is unclear. The ends were cut back, 7 bases at V and 0 bases at J, with 11 bases in the middle. Germline V gene sequence: CDR1 SNHLY, CDR2 FYNNEI. The CDR3 loop spans 14 amino acids. This CDR3 reads CASIPMRSTDTQYF. Written as DNA, the CDR3 is TGTGCCAGCATCCCCATGCGTAGCACAGATACGCAGTATTTT.

This clonotype has only a few counts. V usage is TRBV5-5 and J usage is TRBJ2-1, with a tentative D call TRBD1 (5 bases). The V end lost 0 bases, the J end lost 9 bases, and 19 bases lay between the germline ends. This CDR3 comprises 16 residues. Germline CDR1 is SGHKS and CDR2 is YYEKEE (reference sequence). This CDR3 is CASSLEWTTGRGEQFF. The CDR3 bases are TGTGCCAGCAGCTTGGAGTGGACAACAGGTAGAGGTGAGCAGTTCTTC.

This clonotype was seen more than once but under ten times. V is TRBV12-3 or TRBV12-4 and J is TRBJ2-2, with 7 bases aligning to TRBD2. This CDR3 has 17 residues. The V segment lost 6 bases and the J segment 0 bases; nucleotides outside the gene matches: 10. CDR3 in DNA: TGTGCCAGCAGGGGGGGGTTGATGGGTCCGAACACCGGGGAGCTGTTTTTT. It yields the protein CASRGGLMGPNTGELFF.

This clonotype appeared once. CDR3 sequence: CASSLGRDTYSYEQYF. The CDR3 coding sequence is TGTGCCAGCAGCTTAGGTCGGGACACCTACTCCTACGAGCAGTACTTC. The gene calls are TRBV7-9 and TRBJ2-7; possibly TRBD1 for D (6 bases). Trimming took off 1 base at V and 0 bases at J, with 13 bases between the two ends. The CDR3 has 16 residues. Germline values: CDR1 SEHNR, CDR2 FQNEAQ (reference sequence).

This clonotype has more than one count but fewer than ten. The chain links TRBV20-1 to TRBJ2-3; D remains ambiguous. This CDR3 spans 16 amino acids. From germline, CDR1 is DFQATT and CDR2 SNEGSKA (reference sequence). The V and J ends lost 3 bases and 0 bases respectively, with 16 bases between them. The DNA for the CDR3 is TGCAGTGCTAGGAATTCCGTAGCCTCTAGCACAGATACGCAGTATTTT. This translates into CSARNSVASSTDTQYF.

This clonotype appeared a few times. This chain connects TRBV4-3 to TRBJ2-3, with 11 bases lining up with TRBD2. V lost 1 base, J lost 0 bases, and 9 bases stayed unmatched. Germline V lookup: CDR1 LGHNA, CDR2 YSLEER. The CDR3 has 19 amino acids. The CDR3 DNA follows: TGCGCCAGCAGCCAAGTATATACTAGCGGGGGACGAAGCACAGATACGCAGTATTTT. Translated: CASSQVYTSGGRSTDTQYF.

This clonotype was counted at least ten times. The chain recombines TRBV6-6 with TRBJ1-5; a possible D gene is TRBD1 (6 bases). The CDR3 sequence is 13 residues long. CDR1 MNHNY and CDR2 SVGAGI come from the germline V gene (reference sequence). V lost 9 bases, J lost 2 bases, and 11 bases lay in between. The CDR3 region has the DNA TGTGCCAGTACAGGGACCGGCAATCAGCCCCAGCATTTT. Translating gives CASTGTGNQPQHF.

The chain is built from TRBV6-2 or TRBV6-3 and TRBJ2-2; D remains ambiguous. This CDR3 comprises 13 residues. The V end lost 5 bases, the J end lost 5 bases, and 9 bases lay between the germline ends. Germline V gene lookup returns CDR1 MNHEY and CDR2 SVGEGT. The CDR3 nucleotides read TGTGCCAGCAGTAGTCAGCAGACCGGGGAGCTGTTTTTT. Residues: CASSSQQTGELFF.

The genes are TRBV10-3 and TRBJ2-1, with 9 bases identical to TRBD1. CDR3 length equals 12 residues. Germline V gives CDR1 ENHRY, CDR2 SYGVKD. V was pared by 10 bases and J by 7 bases, with 5 bases of the junction left unmatched. CDR3 in amino acids: CATRDRGNEQFF. In nucleotides, the CDR3 is TGTGCCACCCGAGACAGGGGGAATGAGCAGTTCTTC.

About this clonotype itself: At one end the junction does not follow the germline gene, possibly because of a read error. The chain joins TRBV29-1 to TRBJ2-3; TRBD1 matches at 10 bases. The CDR3 has 14 residues. CDR1 and CDR2 from the germline V gene are SQVTM and ANQGSEA. The CDR3 DNA reads as TGTAGCGCTGAGGGGGACAGGGGAACAGATACGCAGTATTTT. Protein product: CSAEGDRGTDTQYF.

This chain links TRBV15 with TRBJ2-5; 7 bases are shared with TRBD1. This CDR3 contains 18 residues. CDR1 and CDR2 (germline): LNHNV, YYDKDF (reference sequence). V dropped 1 base and J dropped 2; count of bases not matched to a gene: 13. CDR3 coding DNA: TGTGCCACCAGCAGAGGGCCTTTGTACCGGGACAGTCAAGAGACCCAGTACTTC. Its protein product is CATSRGPLYRDSQETQYF.

V usage is TRBV25-1 and J usage is TRBJ2-1; D is possibly TRBD2 (7 bases). The V gene's germline CDR1 is MGHDK and CDR2 SYGVNS. Deletions cut 1 base from V and 6 bases from J, with 16 bases between. This CDR3 is 16 amino acids long. The CDR3: CASSEFLVRGLNEQFF. CDR3 DNA sequence: TGTGCCAGCAGTGAATTTTTGGTGCGGGGGCTCAATGAGCAGTTCTTC.

This clonotype was counted a few times. The gene calls are TRBV4-2 and TRBJ2-1, with D hard to call. Trimming cost V 0 bases and J 8 bases, with 17 bases left between them. CDR1 is LGHNA and CDR2 is YNFKEQ in the germline V gene. The length of the CDR3 is 16 residues. The CDR3 loop is CASSQDPGIVRHEQFF. Written as DNA, the CDR3 is TGTGCCAGCAGCCAAGATCCAGGAATTGTTCGACATGAGCAGTTCTTC.

J is TRBJ1-6 and V is TRBV11-2; D unclear. Trimming shortened V by 5 bases and J by 7 bases, and 12 bases separated the two germline ends. This CDR3 has 14 amino acids. Germline V lookup: CDR1 SGHAT, CDR2 FQNNGV. The chain's CDR3 is CASSPASGNSPLHF. The CDR3 coding sequence is TGTGCCAGCAGCCCAGCTTCTGGGAATTCACCCCTCCACTTT.

The chain is built from TRBV5-1 and TRBJ1-1; 9 bases line up with TRBD1. The CDR3 runs to 15 residues. V trimming: 4 bases; J trimming: 0 bases; junction bases outside the gene matches: 4. The germline V gene has CDR1 SGHRS and CDR2 YFSETQ. The chain's CDR3 is CASSTGTGMNTEAFF. The CDR3 bases are TGCGCCAGCAGCACCGGGACAGGGATGAACACTGAAGCTTTCTTT. The complete variable domain, with remaining parts taken from reference TRBV5-1 and TRBJ1-1, reads KAGVTQTPRYLIKTRGQQVTLSCSPISGHRSVSWYQQTPGQGLQFLFEYFSETQRNKGNFPGRFSGRQFSNSRSEMNVSTLELGDSALYLCASSTGTGMNTEAFFGQGTRLTVV.

This clonotype came up a few times. V usage is TRBV29-1 and J usage is TRBJ2-3; 8 nucleotides align to TRBD1. Germline values: CDR1 SQVTM, CDR2 ANQGSEA. V trimming: 6 bases; J trimming: 1 base; junction bases outside the gene matches: 3. This CDR3 contains 13 residues. DNA of the CDR3: TGCAGCGTGACAGGGGAGGGCACAGATACGCAGTATTTT. Protein product: CSVTGEGTDTQYF.

This clonotype has more than one count but fewer than ten. The V and J genes are TRBV6-1 and TRBJ2-1; the D gene is possibly TRBD2 (5 bases). The CDR3 length is 14 residues. The V and J ends lost 7 bases and 5 bases respectively, with 15 bases between them. CDR1 is MNHNS and CDR2 is SASEGT in the germline V gene. CDR3 in amino acids: CASTHWMGDNEQFF. Written as DNA, the CDR3 is TGTGCCAGCACCCACTGGATGGGAGACAATGAGCAGTTCTTC.

V gene TRBV19 combines with J gene TRBJ2-1, with D possibly matching TRBD2 (6 bases). The length of the CDR3 is 13 residues. The V end was cut by 6 bases, the J end by 3 bases, with 9 bases between. Germline V lookup: CDR1 LNHDA, CDR2 SQIVND (reference sequence). The CDR3 is CASSGRDYNEQFF. DNA for the CDR3: TGTGCCAGTAGCGGGAGAGACTACAATGAGCAGTTCTTC.

This clonotype was detected a few times. V gene TRBV14 combines with J gene TRBJ2-3; 7 bases are a match to TRBD1. The CDR3 contains 14 residues. Germline CDR1 SGHDN, CDR2 FVKESK. The V gene end was trimmed by 4 bases and the J gene end by 6 bases; junction bases not matched to a gene: 7. CDR3 in amino acids: CASSPHTGADTQYF. For the CDR3, the DNA is TGTGCCAGCAGCCCCCACACAGGGGCTGATACGCAGTATTTT.

CDR3 residues: CSVGGRAYEQYF. In DNA, the CDR3 is TGCAGCGTTGGCGGGCGGGCTTACGAGCAGTACTTC. J is TRBJ2-7 and V is TRBV29-1; D perhaps matches TRBD2 (5 bases). The CDR3 runs to 12 residues. Germline values: CDR1 SQVTM, CDR2 ANQGSEA. Trimming took off 4 bases at V and 4 bases at J, with 11 bases between the two ends.

The sample holds one count of this clonotype. The chain employs TRBV11-2 and TRBJ2-1, with TRBD2 identical over 11 bases. Per the germline V gene, CDR1 is SGHAT and CDR2 is FQNNGV. This CDR3 has 14 residues. With 8 bases clipped from V and 7 bases from J, the junction kept 7 bases outside the gene matches. CDR3: CASSPSGGSNEQFF. Written as DNA, the CDR3 is TGTGCCAGCTCCCCTAGCGGGGGGTCGAATGAGCAGTTCTTC.

The table lists this clonotype with a few counts. The V call is TRBV20-1, the J call TRBJ2-1; D unclear. This CDR3 is built from 14 residues. The germline V and J ends were trimmed by 5 bases and 0 bases, with 11 bases remaining between them. Germline lookup yields CDR1 DFQATT and CDR2 SNEGSKA (reference sequence). The CDR3 loop is CSAGTPSSYNEQFF. The CDR3 DNA reads as TGCAGTGCTGGCACACCAAGCTCCTACAATGAGCAGTTCTTC.

This rearrangement joins TRBV12-3 or TRBV12-4 to TRBJ1-6, with D unresolved. V was trimmed by 0 bases and J by 5 bases, leaving 8 bases between them. This CDR3 has 15 amino acids. CDR3 bases: TGTGCCAGCAGTTTAGCGGTCCATAATAATTCACCCCTCCACTTT. Protein product: CASSLAVHNNSPLHF.

This clonotype has more than one count but fewer than ten. The CDR3 nucleotides are TGCAGTGCCACTGAAAGGCGGGTCTCATACAATGAGCAGTTCTTC. The encoded protein is CSATERRVSYNEQFF. The J gene is TRBJ2-1, the V gene TRBV20-1, with D perhaps TRBD2 (5 bases). CDR1 and CDR2 from the germline V gene are DFQATT and SNEGSKA (reference sequence). Trimming cost V 6 bases and J 4 bases, with 19 bases left between them. The CDR3 is made up of 15 amino acids.

The chain carries TRBV6-2 or TRBV6-3 and TRBJ2-7; D not certain. This CDR3 has 14 residues. Trimming removed 2 bases at V and 2 bases at J, with 10 bases between. Germline V gene data show CDR1 as MNHEY and CDR2 as SVGEGT. CDR3 protein: CASSYLLGPYEQYF. The CDR3 DNA is TGTGCCAGCAGTTACCTCCTAGGGCCCTACGAGCAGTACTTC.

This chain links TRBV4-3 with TRBJ1-1, with unresolved D. In germline, CDR1 is LGHNA, CDR2 YSLEER. The CDR3 has 19 residues. Trimming took 0 bases from V and 1 from J, leaving 21 bases between them. The CDR3 spells CASSQDPAWRALGNTEAFF. Written as DNA, the CDR3 is TGCGCCAGCAGCCAAGATCCCGCGTGGAGAGCCTTGGGGAACACTGAAGCTTTCTTT.